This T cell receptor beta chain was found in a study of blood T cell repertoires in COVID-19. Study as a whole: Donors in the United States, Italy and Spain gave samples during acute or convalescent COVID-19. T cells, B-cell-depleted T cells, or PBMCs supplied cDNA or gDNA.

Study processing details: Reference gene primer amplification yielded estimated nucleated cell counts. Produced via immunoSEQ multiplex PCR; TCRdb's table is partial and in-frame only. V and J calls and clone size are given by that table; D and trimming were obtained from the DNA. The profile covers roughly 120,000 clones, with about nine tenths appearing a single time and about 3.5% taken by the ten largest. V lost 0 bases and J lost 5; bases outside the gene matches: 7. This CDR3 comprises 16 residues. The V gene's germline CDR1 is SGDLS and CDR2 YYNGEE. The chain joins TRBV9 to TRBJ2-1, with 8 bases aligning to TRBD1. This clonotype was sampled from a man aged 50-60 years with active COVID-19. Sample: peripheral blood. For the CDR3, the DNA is TGTGCCAGCAGCGTAGCTATCGGGACAGGAGACAATGAGCAGTTCTTC. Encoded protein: CASSVAIGTGDNEQFF.